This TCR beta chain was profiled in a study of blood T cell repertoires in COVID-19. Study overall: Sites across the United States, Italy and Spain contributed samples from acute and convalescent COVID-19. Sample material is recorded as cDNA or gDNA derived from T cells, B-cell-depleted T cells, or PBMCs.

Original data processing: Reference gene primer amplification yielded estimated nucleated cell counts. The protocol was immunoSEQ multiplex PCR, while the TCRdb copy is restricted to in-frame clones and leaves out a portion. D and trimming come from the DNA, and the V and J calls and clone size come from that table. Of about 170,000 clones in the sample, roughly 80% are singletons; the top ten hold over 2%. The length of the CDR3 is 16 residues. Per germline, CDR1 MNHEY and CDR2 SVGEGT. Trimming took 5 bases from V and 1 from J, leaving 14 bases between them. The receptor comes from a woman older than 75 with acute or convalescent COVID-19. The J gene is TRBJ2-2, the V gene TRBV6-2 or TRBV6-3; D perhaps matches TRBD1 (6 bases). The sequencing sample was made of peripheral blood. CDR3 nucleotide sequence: TGTGCCAGCAGTGGGCCAGGGGACCTGAACACCGGGGAGCTGTTTTTT. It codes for CASSGPGDLNTGELFF.